This TCR beta chain was sequenced during a study of cytomegalovirus exposure and HLA in healthy donors (TCRdb year 2017). Concerning the study at large: An earlier analysis of approximately 640 of the donors reported roughly 300 Gb of sequence data and around 110 million unique TCR beta sequences from about 179 million T cells. An early release covering roughly 640 HLA-typed donors comprised approximately 300 gigabases of sequencing data and roughly 85 million unique TCR sequences. Of the 398 genotyped donors, approximately 82% fell in the genetic ancestry cluster associated with self-reported Caucasian donors. The study was designed to test whether signatures of past pathogen exposure could be identified by cataloging public T cell receptors. The T cell repertoires of some 670 subjects were profiled by immunosequencing and related to cytomegalovirus serostatus. Along with the approximately 700-subject first cohort, a separate validation cohort of over a hundred different subjects was used. The study combined high-throughput TCR immunosequencing, statistical association of individual TCRs with disease status, and machine learning to predict cytomegalovirus infection status. To study patterns of TCR occurrence, a later analysis re-analyzed previously published TCR beta repertoires from 550 to 800 donors and added high-resolution HLA genotyping. In the later analysis, no new phenotypic data were used to find candidate immune exposures; instead, reliance was placed on TCR beta sequences and their occurrence across donors. An earlier analysis of more than 450 of the donors used high-throughput TCR beta sequencing to judge whether each TCR beta V gene segment behaved as functional or pseudogenic. Alongside the repertoire data, information on donor age, sex, ethnicity and CMV serostatus was compiled. In a later genetic analysis, genome-wide SNP genotypes for 398 of the 666 donors were used, and that subset was treated as a discovery cohort. All discovery cohort repertoires had been generated on a single sequencing platform. Class I and class II HLA loci were covered by the typing at four-digit resolution. Typing coverage varied by locus: 629-630 donors for A, B, C, DRB1 and DQB1; around 560 for DQA1; over 600 for DPA1; about 450 for DPB1. Four to six DR-DQ haplotypes were handled as single units for association and clustering, since linkage in the cohort was strong. On average, 235,054 unique TCR beta nucleotide sequences were sequenced per donor among some 430 genotyped donors of the cohort, with around 19% of those sequences being non-productive.

What the research found in general, with its limitations: The earlier analysis of 450 to 700 of the donors excluded around 17 rarely observed V segments, including chromosome 9 orphons, because counts were too low. Broadly in line with IMGT annotations, most TCR beta V segments showed up in productive rearrangements about 87% or about 30% of the time in an earlier analysis of 587 of the donors. Most TCR sequences were observed very rarely across donors, whereas some public TCRs were present in many individuals. In both the original and validation cohorts, the classifier was reported to diagnose cytomegalovirus status with high specificity and sensitivity. Compared with the 666-donor mean, donors in an Asian-associated ancestry cluster had fewer N-insertions in productive TCRs, according to a later genetic analysis. When HLA alleles, especially DR and DQ, strongly co-occurred, TCR associations were difficult to assign to individual alleles. Correlated functional status among segregating V segments might reflect linkage disequilibrium, but an unknown experimental factor could not be ruled out. Compared with equally common non-associated chains, HLA-associated TCR beta chains in a later analysis were more clonally expanded and had lower generation probabilities. Several of the top co-occurrence clusters appeared to be linked to parvovirus B19, influenza, CMV and Epstein-Barr virus, according to a later analysis. An association between a missense DCLRE1C variant and V-gene and J-gene trimming of TCR beta chains was found in a later genetic analysis and replicated in an independent cohort. In a later analysis, the rate of TCR association differed among HLA loci, with DRB1 alleles having the most associated TCRs and HLA-C alleles having the fewest. In a later analysis, 15,000 to 20,000 TCR beta sequences were associated with specific HLA alleles at a false discovery rate of 0.05. The only immune exposure information available for the cohort was CMV serostatus. Because HLA typing was unavailable for some donors at each locus, only the typed subset was used in association tests. A further reported finding was that TCR beta sequences accurately predicted the HLA-A and HLA-B alleles for most subjects in the first cohort. Some IMGT-functional V segments, including TRBV6-2 and TRBV6-3, could not be told apart with the 87-base-pair reads, so those segments were excluded. The study listed approximately 160 TCR beta chains as associated with cytomegalovirus. A group of highly shared sequence variants was considered likely to be a technical artifact of the sequencing pipeline. Presence/absence analyses assumed roughly uniform sequencing depth across donors, an assumption that may not hold. According to a later analysis, most CMV-associated TCR beta chains appeared to be HLA-restricted, and the HLA associations seemed to be driven largely by CMV exposure. It was suggested by the authors that the approach could potentially be generalized to other disease states and immunological phenotypes. Only TCR beta chains were sequenced in this cohort, and the absence of alpha or paired-chain data limited detectable features. Three of the identified cytomegalovirus-associated TCR beta chains were confirmed in vitro to be specific for cytomegalovirus antigens.

CDR1 and CDR2 are drawn from the germline V gene (reference sequence): MNHEY, SMNVEV. The CDR3 contains 15 residues, cysteine and phenylalanine counted. The DNA shown is the 45-base CDR3, in frame from base 1. Germline trimming amounts to 5 bases on V and 3 bases on J, with 5 as the count of junction bases outside the gene matches. The cohort comprised some 730 healthy bone marrow donors. Cohort members were all nominally healthy when sampled, although unrecorded immune exposures were likely present. The donor tested CMV seronegative, placing the donor among the 352 seronegative members of the cohort. Every donor gave a peripheral blood sample, and the peripheral blood mononuclear cells from that sample were used for TCR beta sequencing. The Qiagen DNeasy Blood Extraction Kit was used to extract genomic DNA from the blood cell samples. This clone was found once. What antigen it recognizes has not been identified. Base qualities were left out, and no much larger clone turns up one base away.

The library relied on the immunoSEQ multiplex PCR assay. For the multiplex PCR, a mixture combining 60 forward primers for TCR Vbeta segments and 13 reverse primers for TCR Jbeta segments was used. Amplification of the CDR3 region of rearranged TCR beta genes was performed with a multiplex PCR assay on genomic DNA. Amplified TCR beta libraries were sequenced as 87-base-pair reads on the Illumina HiSeq System. The original methods were these. A later analysis tallied approximately 87 million unique TCR beta chains across the 666 repertoires, and around 9.9 million of those chains were shared by two or more donors. Raw reads were error-corrected and collapsed into unique sequences with a nearest-neighbor algorithm that merged closely related sequences to remove PCR and sequencing errors. To assign V, D and J gene segments, CDR3 sequences were aligned to IMGT reference sequences. For a sequence to be retained, at least a six-nucleotide match to both a V gene segment and a J gene segment was required. Rearrangements were classified as productive when the CDR3 lacked stop codons and remained in frame with V and J, and all other rearrangements were classified as non-productive. Following IMGT convention, CDR3 was defined as the stretch from the second conserved V-encoded cysteine to the conserved J-encoded phenylalanine. Sequences without an unambiguous match to a single V gene segment were excluded from the earlier analysis of almost 600 of the donors. In an earlier analysis of 450 to 700 of the donors, V segments were called functional above 56.7% productive rearrangements and were called segregating when the between-donor standard deviation exceeded 5%. A statistical classification framework was built to diagnose cytomegalovirus status from the catalog of TCR beta chain sequences. In a later analysis, V and J genes were assigned by comparing TCR nucleotide sequences against IMGT/GENE-DB human TR gene sequences. The TCRdist pipeline was used in a later analysis to assign CDR3 sequences and most-parsimonious VDJ recombination scenarios. A later analysis defined each TCR beta chain by its CDR3 amino acid sequence plus V-gene family, and excluded reads lacking a unique V-gene family. To address suspected cross-contamination and a sequencing artifact, a later analysis removed over 500 highly shared, low-generation-probability nucleotide sequences. A later analysis calculated a clonal expansion index for each public chain from normalized within-repertoire ranks of inferred template counts. In a later analysis, generation probabilities were computed using a VDJ recombination model fitted to out-of-frame rearrangements, and the results were checked against IGoR. A later analysis scored TCR-TCR, TCR-HLA and TCR-CMV co-occurrence with hypergeometric tests, applying a repertoire-size bias correction to TCR pairs. To estimate false discovery rates, a later analysis permuted the HLA or CMV assignments 20 times. In a later analysis, co-occurring TCRs were grouped using DBSCAN, and TCRdist sequence similarity was added for clustering within HLA-allele-positive subsets. Repertoires with fewer than 30,000 or more than 120,000 public chains, plus five repertoires with anomalous nucleotide sharing, were excluded from co-occurrence clustering. The table was pulled from immuneACCESS by TCRdb, which kept in-frame rearrangements only. Such tables lose some clones; where checked, under half of the loss comes from unresolved V genes, and the rest has no known cause. That table furnishes V, J and clone size, whereas the DNA furnished D and trimming. Recorded for this sample are about 160,000 clones; 75% to 90% of them occurred a single time. Just under 2% of the sample is in the top ten clones.

The sequence came from a woman in her late teens or twenties in good health and CMV-seronegative. Sequenced input: PBMCs. The chain is encoded by TRBV27 joined to TRBJ2-7; the central 12 bases match TRBD2. The CDR3 reads CASSPRLAGVYEQYF. The nucleotide sequence is given as TGTGCCAGCAGTCCTCGACTAGCGGGGGTCTACGAGCAGTACTTC.